The 24 T cell receptor beta chains in this list originate from one sample, sequenced in a study of blood T cell repertoires in COVID-19. The assay was immunoSEQ multiplex PCR, and TCRdb's table has in-frame clones only and misses some. Seen here are 100,000 to 150,000 clones, around 87% observed once, and the top ten hold about 2%. Sequencing was carried out using peripheral blood. The receptor source for this set is a man in his sixties or seventies with active COVID-19.

This chain connects TRBV9 to TRBJ2-7; TRBD2 matches at 9 bases. The CDR3 contains 15 residues. Trimming removed 4 bases from V and 5 bases from J; junction bases left unmatched: 10. Germline loops: CDR1 SGDLS, CDR2 YYNGEE. The CDR3 DNA sequence: TGTGCCAGCAGCTCCGGTAGCGGGAGATCCCACGAGCAGTACTTC. It translates to CASSSGSGRSHEQYF.

The rearrangement links TRBV5-8 to TRBJ1-1; TRBD1 matches 7 bases. The germline CDR1 and CDR2 sequences are SGHTS and YDEGEE. This CDR3 is 15 amino acids long. Trimming at V came to 4 bases and at J to 1 base, leaving 7 bases not matched to a gene. CDR3 bases: TGTGCCAGCAGCCCTGCACAGGGGAGGAACACTGAAGCTTTCTTT. The encoded protein is CASSPAQGRNTEAFF.

The rearrangement links TRBV5-1 to TRBJ2-7, with 9 bases lining up with TRBD1. The CDR3 runs to 14 residues. After removal of 4 bases from V and 5 bases from J, the junction contained 7 bases not matched to a gene. From germline, CDR1 is SGHRS and CDR2 YFSETQ. The CDR3 nucleotides are TGCGCCAGCAGCGCCCTGACAGGGGGTGACGAGCAGTACTTC. This encodes CASSALTGGDEQYF.

The sample holds one count of this clone. The chain carries TRBV19 and TRBJ1-3; D possibly corresponds to TRBD1 (6 bases). CDR1 and CDR2 (germline): LNHDA, SQIVND (reference sequence). V lost 4 bases and J 0 bases, leaving 13 bases between the germline ends. This CDR3 has 16 amino acids. The CDR3 bases are TGTGCCAGTAGTACCCTGGGGGCAGGCTCTGGAAACACCATATATTTT. Translation gives CASSTLGAGSGNTIYF.

The chain carries TRBV19 and TRBJ1-5; possibly TRBD1 for D (5 bases). This CDR3 contains 13 residues. Between the trimmed V and J ends, which lost 10 bases and 7 bases, there was a span of 17 bases. CDR1 is LNHDA, CDR2 SQIVND, per germline (reference sequence). CDR3 coding DNA: TGTGCCACCTCGGGCAGGGCCCTACAGCCCCAGCATTTT. This translates into CATSGRALQPQHF.

J is TRBJ2-2 and V is TRBV24-1; 7 bases are shared with TRBD2. The germline gives CDR1 KGHDR, CDR2 SFDVKD. The trim removed 9 bases at V and 3 bases at J, leaving 0 bases unmatched. The CDR3 sequence is 12 residues long. The CDR3 spells CATLADTGELFF. Here the CDR3 DNA reads TGTGCCACCCTAGCGGACACCGGGGAGCTGTTTTTT.

This clone occurred a few times. CDR3 in amino acids: CASSAGDSYGYTF. The CDR3 coding sequence is TGTGCCAGCAGCGCGGGGGACAGCTATGGCTACACCTTC. The gene calls are TRBV9 and TRBJ1-2; 7 nucleotides agree with TRBD1. V was clipped by 3 bases and J by 4 bases; unmatched bases: 3. Germline CDR1 reads SGDLS; CDR2 reads YYNGEE. The CDR3 has 13 residues.

This chain connects TRBV4-3 to TRBJ2-1, with D possibly being TRBD2 (5 bases). Germline CDR1 and CDR2: LGHNA and YSLEER. This CDR3 comprises 16 residues. V was cut by 4 bases and J by 4 bases, with 17 bases left in between. The CDR3 reads CASSRNVLVDYNEQFF. The CDR3 region has the DNA TGCGCCAGCAGCCGTAATGTACTAGTCGATTACAATGAGCAGTTCTTC.

V gene TRBV12-3 or TRBV12-4 combines with J gene TRBJ2-7; TRBD2 might be the D (6 bases). The ends were cut back, 4 bases at V and 6 bases at J, with 13 bases in the middle. The CDR3 spans 13 residues. The CDR3 protein is CASSWSGPVEQYF. CDR3 coding DNA: TGTGCCAGCAGTTGGAGCGGGCCGGTCGAGCAGTACTTC.

The chain employs TRBV7-2 and TRBJ1-1; 7 nucleotides match TRBD1. Germline V gene lookup returns CDR1 SGHTA and CDR2 FQGNSA. J gave up 4 bases and V 6 bases, and 11 bases lay outside the gene matches. The CDR3 runs to 15 residues. The CDR3 DNA follows: TGTGCCAGCAGACCCAGGGGGTCTGGAGTCACTGAAGCTTTCTTT. It yields the protein CASRPRGSGVTEAFF.

The chain is built from TRBV10-3 and TRBJ2-2; 14 bases map to TRBD2. Germline loops: CDR1 ENHRY, CDR2 SYGVKD. Trimming took 4 bases from V and 7 from J; bases not matched to a gene: 5. The CDR3 is 16 amino acids. This CDR3 is CAISATSGRAHGELFF. The CDR3 nucleotides are TGTGCCATCAGTGCGACTAGCGGGAGGGCCCACGGGGAGCTGTTTTTT.

The chain joins TRBV6-4 to TRBJ2-3; a possible D gene is TRBD1 (7 bases). This CDR3 contains 16 residues. V was clipped by 3 bases and J by 2 bases, with 15 bases between them. The germline V gene has CDR1 MRHNA and CDR2 SNTAGT. CDR3 nucleotide sequence: TGTGCCAGCAGTGAATACCAGGGGGGATACACAGATACGCAGTATTTT. Protein: CASSEYQGGYTDTQYF.

The chain joins TRBV7-2 to TRBJ1-1; TRBD1 matches 8 bases. The trim removed 5 bases at V and 6 bases at J, leaving 5 bases unmatched. CDR3 length equals 13 residues. CDR1 is SGHTA, CDR2 FQGNSA, per germline. The CDR3 region is CASSQMGQAEAFF. CDR3 sequence (DNA): TGTGCCAGCAGCCAGATGGGACAGGCTGAAGCTTTCTTT.

The chain uses TRBV6-1 and TRBJ1-5; the match to TRBD1 covers 8 bases. V shed 2 bases, J shed 6 bases, and the junction held 18 bases outside the gene matches. Germline-derived CDR1 and CDR2 are MNHNS and SASEGT. The CDR3 consists of 19 residues. CDR3 nucleotide sequence: TGTGCCAGCAGTGAAAAGTATCTCGGAGGACAGGGTTTTCGTCAGCCCCAGCATTTT. Amino acids: CASSEKYLGGQGFRQPQHF.

V is TRBV19 and J is TRBJ2-1, with 11 nucleotides matching TRBD2. The trim removed 3 bases at V and 9 bases at J, leaving 7 bases unmatched. Germline V gene lookup returns CDR1 LNHDA and CDR2 SQIVND (reference sequence). The CDR3 is 15 amino acids. The CDR3, as DNA: TGTGCCAGTAGTATTAGCGGGAGGGCCGAGGCTGAGCAGTTCTTC. Translating gives CASSISGRAEAEQFF.

This clone appeared a single time. The rearrangement links TRBV6-2 or TRBV6-3 to TRBJ2-2, with 10 bases that match TRBD2. Trimming removed 3 bases from V and 3 bases from J; junction bases left unmatched: 13. This CDR3 comprises 19 residues. Germline lookup yields CDR1 MNHEY and CDR2 SVGEGT. The CDR3 DNA reads as TGTGCCAGCAGTTATTCCGGACTAGCGGAGGCGGCGGACACCGGGGAGCTGTTTTTT. It encodes CASSYSGLAEAADTGELFF.

The genes are TRBV3-1 (or the pseudogene TRBV3-2) and TRBJ2-1; 7 bases align to TRBD2. Trimming at V came to 3 bases and at J to 7 bases, leaving 6 bases not matched to a gene. CDR3 length: 14 amino acids. The germline CDR1 and CDR2 sequences are LGHDT and YNNKEL (reference sequence). In DNA form, the CDR3 reads TGTGCCAGCAGCCATGGCGGGGGTGGGAATGAGCAGTTCTTC. This gives the protein CASSHGGGGNEQFF.

The V call is TRBV27, the J call TRBJ1-6; D gene ambiguous. Trimming stripped 4 bases from V and 7 bases from J, with 5 bases between. Germline CDR1 is MNHEY and CDR2 is SMNVEV (reference sequence). This CDR3 comprises 12 residues. This CDR3 reads CASSSGNSPLHF. CDR3 sequence (DNA): TGTGCCAGCAGTTCGGGGAATTCACCCCTCCACTTT.

The V call is TRBV28, the J call TRBJ2-3, with TRBD2 as a possible D gene (6 bases). V lost 6 bases and J lost 1, with 11 bases in between. The germline gives CDR1 MDHEN, CDR2 SYDVKM. The CDR3 contains 14 residues. CDR3 sequence (DNA): TGTGCCAGCAGGGATACGGGAGGCACAGATACGCAGTATTTT. Amino acid sequence: CASRDTGGTDTQYF. Combining the CDR3 with reference TRBV28 and TRBJ2-3 gives the whole variable domain DVKVTQSSRYLVKRTGEKVFLECVQDMDHENMFWYRQDPGLGLRLIYFSYDVKMKEKGDIPEGYSVSREKKERFSLILESASTNQTSMYLCASRDTGGTDTQYFGPGTRLTVL.

V is TRBV18 and J is TRBJ2-3; D uncertain. The CDR3 sequence is 13 residues long. V lost 3 bases and J 5 bases, leaving 9 bases between the germline ends. Germline V gene sequence: CDR1 KGHSH, CDR2 LQKENI. The CDR3 sequence: CASSPQRGDTQYF. Here the CDR3 DNA reads TGTGCCAGCTCACCGCAGCGCGGAGATACGCAGTATTTT.

The gene calls are TRBV28 and TRBJ1-2, with 7 bases fitting TRBD1. Germline assignment: CDR1 MDHEN and CDR2 SYDVKM. V gave up 5 bases and J gave up 4 bases; unmatched junction bases: 7. The CDR3 consists of 14 residues. The CDR3 spells CASSLTGFGYGYTF. The DNA for the CDR3 is TGTGCCAGCAGTCTGACAGGGTTTGGCTATGGCTACACCTTC.

This clone was seen a single time. J is TRBJ2-1 and V is TRBV6-5, with 10 bases aligning to TRBD2. V shed 5 bases, J shed 4 bases, and the junction held 5 bases outside the gene matches. CDR1 and CDR2 from the germline V gene are MNHEY and SVGAGI. CDR3 length: 15 residues. The CDR3 nucleotides read TGTGCCAGCAGTCGAAGCGGGGGGGTTTACAATGAGCAGTTCTTC. The encoded protein is CASSRSGGVYNEQFF.

The chain links TRBV4-1 to TRBJ2-7, with D tentatively TRBD2 (6 bases). The CDR3 is made up of 14 amino acids. The V gene lost 5 bases and the J gene lost 1 base, with 12 bases spanning the gap. Germline assignment: CDR1 MGHRA and CDR2 YSYEKL. CDR3 amino acids: CASSSRTTSYEQYF. Here the CDR3 DNA reads TGCGCCAGCAGCTCCCGGACTACTTCCTACGAGCAGTACTTC.

V usage is TRBV27 and J usage is TRBJ1-2; D possibly corresponds to TRBD1 (6 bases). The V end was cut by 5 bases, the J end by 3 bases, with 13 bases between. In germline, CDR1 is MNHEY, CDR2 SMNVEV (reference sequence). This CDR3 contains 14 residues. CDR3 sequence reads: CASSPQGTHYGYTF. CDR3 nucleotide sequence: TGTGCCAGCAGTCCACAGGGAACCCACTATGGCTACACCTTC.